This TCR beta chain was captured in a study of blood T cell repertoires in COVID-19. Study at large: Samples taken during acute and convalescent COVID-19 were collected in the United States, Italy and Spain. T cells, B-cell-depleted T cells, or PBMCs provided the cDNA or gDNA that served as material.

Germline CDR1 is MNHEY and CDR2 is SMNVEV (reference sequence). The CDR3 loop spans 16 amino acids. V lost 5 bases, J lost 7 bases, and 14 bases stayed unmatched. Per the authors' pipeline: Scientists estimated how many nucleated cells there were by amplifying reference gene primers. TCRdb's copy holds only in-frame clones and misses some; the assay was immunoSEQ multiplex PCR. V and J calls and clone size come straight from that table; D and trimming were deduced from the DNA. The table shows approximately 300,000 clones, with roughly 90% occurring only once. The sequence came from a man younger than 30 who had recovered from COVID-19. This rearrangement joins TRBV27 to TRBJ2-3; 8 bases line up with TRBD1. Sequenced sample: peripheral blood. Here the CDR3 reads CASSPPRTGSEYTQYF. CDR3 nucleotide sequence: TGTGCCAGCAGTCCACCCCGGACAGGGAGTGAATATACGCAGTATTTT.